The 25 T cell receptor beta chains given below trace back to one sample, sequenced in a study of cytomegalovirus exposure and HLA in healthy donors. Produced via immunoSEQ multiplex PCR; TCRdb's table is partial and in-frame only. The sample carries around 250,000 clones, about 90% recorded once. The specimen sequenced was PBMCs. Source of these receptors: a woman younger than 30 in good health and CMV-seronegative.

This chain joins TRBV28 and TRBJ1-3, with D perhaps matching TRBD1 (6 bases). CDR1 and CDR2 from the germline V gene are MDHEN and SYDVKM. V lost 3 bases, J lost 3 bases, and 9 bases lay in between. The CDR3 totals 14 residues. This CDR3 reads CASSFQGSGNTIYF. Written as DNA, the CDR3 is TGTGCCAGCAGTTTTCAGGGGAGTGGAAACACCATATATTTT. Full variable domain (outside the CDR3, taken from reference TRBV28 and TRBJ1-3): DVKVTQSSRYLVKRTGEKVFLECVQDMDHENMFWYRQDPGLGLRLIYFSYDVKMKEKGDIPEGYSVSREKKERFSLILESASTNQTSMYLCASSFQGSGNTIYFGEGSWLTVV.

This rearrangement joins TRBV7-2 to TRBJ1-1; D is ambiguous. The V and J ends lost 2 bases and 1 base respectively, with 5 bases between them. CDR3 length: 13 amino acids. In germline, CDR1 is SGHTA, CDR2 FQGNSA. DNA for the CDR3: TGTGCCAGCAGCTTATGGCCGAACACTGAAGCTTTCTTT. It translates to CASSLWPNTEAFF.

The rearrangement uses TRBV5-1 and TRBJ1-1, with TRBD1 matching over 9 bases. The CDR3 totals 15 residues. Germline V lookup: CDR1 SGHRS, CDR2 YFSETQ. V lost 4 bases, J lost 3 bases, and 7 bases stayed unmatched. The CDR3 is CASSTQGALDTEAFF. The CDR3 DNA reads TGCGCCAGCAGCACACAGGGGGCCCTTGACACTGAAGCTTTCTTT. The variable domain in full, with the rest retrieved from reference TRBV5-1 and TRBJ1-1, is KAGVTQTPRYLIKTRGQQVTLSCSPISGHRSVSWYQQTPGQGLQFLFEYFSETQRNKGNFPGRFSGRQFSNSRSEMNVSTLELGDSALYLCASSTQGALDTEAFFGQGTRLTVV.

The chain's CDR3 is CASSYSRTSSTDTQYF. The CDR3 DNA sequence: TGTGCCAGCAGTTACTCCCGGACTTCTAGCACAGATACGCAGTATTTT. The chain carries TRBV6-5 and TRBJ2-3; a possible D gene is TRBD2 (5 bases). Looked up from germline, CDR1 is MNHEY and CDR2 is SVGAGI. The CDR3 covers 16 residues. With 0 bases removed from V and 0 bases from J, the gap between germline ends came to 10 bases.

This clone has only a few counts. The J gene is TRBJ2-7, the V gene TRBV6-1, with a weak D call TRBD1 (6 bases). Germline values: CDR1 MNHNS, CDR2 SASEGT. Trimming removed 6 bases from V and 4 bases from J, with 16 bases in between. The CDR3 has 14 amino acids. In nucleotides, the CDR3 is TGTGCCAGCAGGGAACAGGGTACCTTGTACGAGCAGTACGTC. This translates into CASREQGTLYEQYV.

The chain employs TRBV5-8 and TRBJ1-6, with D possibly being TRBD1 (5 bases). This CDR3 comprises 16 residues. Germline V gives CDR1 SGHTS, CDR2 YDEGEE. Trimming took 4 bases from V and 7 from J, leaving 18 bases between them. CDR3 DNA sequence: TGTGCCAGCAGCCCACGATGGGGGGGAGGGAATTCACCCCTCCACTTT. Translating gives CASSPRWGGGNSPLHF.

The CDR3, as DNA: TGCGCCAGCAGCTTGGGATGGTTAGCGGAGAGACAAGAGACCCAGTACTTC. It yields the protein CASSLGWLAERQETQYF. This sequence joins TRBV5-1 and TRBJ2-5, with D maybe TRBD2 (6 bases). The germline gives CDR1 SGHRS, CDR2 YFSETQ. Between the trimmed V and J ends, which lost 0 bases and 2 bases, there was a span of 17 bases. The CDR3 length is 17 residues.

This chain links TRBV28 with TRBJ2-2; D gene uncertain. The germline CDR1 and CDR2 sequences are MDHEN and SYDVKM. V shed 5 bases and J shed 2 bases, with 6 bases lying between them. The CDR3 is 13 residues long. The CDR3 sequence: CASSPLNTGELFF. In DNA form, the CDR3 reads TGTGCCAGCAGTCCCCTTAACACCGGGGAGCTGTTTTTT.

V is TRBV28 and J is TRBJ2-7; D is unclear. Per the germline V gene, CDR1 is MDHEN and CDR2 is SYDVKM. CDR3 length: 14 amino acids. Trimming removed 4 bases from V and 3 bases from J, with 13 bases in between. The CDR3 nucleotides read TGTGCCAGCAGTTGGGCAGATACATACTACGAGCAGTACTTC. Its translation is CASSWADTYYEQYF.

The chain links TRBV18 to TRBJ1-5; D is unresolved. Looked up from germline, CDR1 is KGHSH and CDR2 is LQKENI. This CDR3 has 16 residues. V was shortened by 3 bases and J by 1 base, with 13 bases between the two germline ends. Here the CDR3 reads CASSPSTLTSNQPQHF. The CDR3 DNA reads TGTGCCAGCTCACCGTCGACACTCACGAGCAATCAGCCCCAGCATTTT.

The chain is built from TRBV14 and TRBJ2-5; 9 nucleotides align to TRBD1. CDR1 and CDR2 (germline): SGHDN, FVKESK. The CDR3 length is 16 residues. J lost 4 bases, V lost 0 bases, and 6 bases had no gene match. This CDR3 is CASSQDPGTGLETQYF. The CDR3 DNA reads TGTGCCAGCAGCCAAGATCCCGGGACAGGGCTAGAGACCCAGTACTTC.

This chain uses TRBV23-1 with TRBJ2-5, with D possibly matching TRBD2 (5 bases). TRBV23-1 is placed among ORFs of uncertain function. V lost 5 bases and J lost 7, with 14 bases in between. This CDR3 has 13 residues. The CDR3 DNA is TGCGCCAGCAGTTTTTTGGCGGGCGGGACCCAGTACTTC. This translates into CASSFLAGGTQYF.

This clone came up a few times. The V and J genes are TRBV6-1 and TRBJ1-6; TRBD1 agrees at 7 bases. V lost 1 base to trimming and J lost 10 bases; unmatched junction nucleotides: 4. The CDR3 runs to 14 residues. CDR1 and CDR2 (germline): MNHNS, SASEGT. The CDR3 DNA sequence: TGTGCCAGCAGTGAAGGGGCAGGGGGATCACCCCTCCACTTT. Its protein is CASSEGAGGSPLHF.

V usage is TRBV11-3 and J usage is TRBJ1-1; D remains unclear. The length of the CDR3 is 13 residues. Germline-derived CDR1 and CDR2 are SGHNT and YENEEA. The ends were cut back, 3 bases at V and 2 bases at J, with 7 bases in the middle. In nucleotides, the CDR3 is TGTGCCAGCAGCTTTAACTTCAACACTGAAGCTTTCTTT. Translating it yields CASSFNFNTEAFF.

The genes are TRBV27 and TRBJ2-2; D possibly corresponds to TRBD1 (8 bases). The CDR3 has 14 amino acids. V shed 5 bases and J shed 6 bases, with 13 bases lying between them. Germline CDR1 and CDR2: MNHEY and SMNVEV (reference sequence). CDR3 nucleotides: TGTGCCAGCAGTAGACAGGGGAGGGCCGGGGAGCTGTTTTTT. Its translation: CASSRQGRAGELFF.

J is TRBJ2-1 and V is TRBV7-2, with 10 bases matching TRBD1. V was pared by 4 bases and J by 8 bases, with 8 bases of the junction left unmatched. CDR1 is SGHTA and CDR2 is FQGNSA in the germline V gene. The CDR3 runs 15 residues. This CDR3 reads CASSSGTGVWDEQFF. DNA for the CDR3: TGTGCCAGCAGCTCCGGGACAGGGGTTTGGGATGAGCAGTTCTTC.

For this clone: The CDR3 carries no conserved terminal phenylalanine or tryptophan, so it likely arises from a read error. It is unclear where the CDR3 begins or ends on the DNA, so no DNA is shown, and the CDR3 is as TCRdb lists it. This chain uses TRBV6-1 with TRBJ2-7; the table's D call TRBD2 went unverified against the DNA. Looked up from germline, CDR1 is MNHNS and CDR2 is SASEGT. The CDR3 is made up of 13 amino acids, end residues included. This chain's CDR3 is CASSEFSAGRSII.

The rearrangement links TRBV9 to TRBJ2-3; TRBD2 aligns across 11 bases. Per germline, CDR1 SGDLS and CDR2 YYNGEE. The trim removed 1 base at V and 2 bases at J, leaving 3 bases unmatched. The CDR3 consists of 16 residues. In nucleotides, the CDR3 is TGTGCCAGCAGCGTAACTAGCGGGGGCACCACAGATACGCAGTATTTT. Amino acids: CASSVTSGGTTDTQYF.

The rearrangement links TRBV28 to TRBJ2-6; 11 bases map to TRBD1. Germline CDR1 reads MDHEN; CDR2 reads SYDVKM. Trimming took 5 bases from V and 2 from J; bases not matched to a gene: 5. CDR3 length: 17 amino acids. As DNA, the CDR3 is TGTGCCAGCAGTGCTCCGGGACAGGGGGCTGGGGCCAACGTCCTGACTTTC. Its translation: CASSAPGQGAGANVLTF. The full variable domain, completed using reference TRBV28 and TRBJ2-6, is DVKVTQSSRYLVKRTGEKVFLECVQDMDHENMFWYRQDPGLGLRLIYFSYDVKMKEKGDIPEGYSVSREKKERFSLILESASTNQTSMYLCASSAPGQGAGANVLTFGAGSRLTVL.

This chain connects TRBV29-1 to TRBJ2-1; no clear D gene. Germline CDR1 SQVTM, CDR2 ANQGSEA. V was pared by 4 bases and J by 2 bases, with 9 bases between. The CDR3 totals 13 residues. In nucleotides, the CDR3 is TGCAGCGTTGTTAGCCGCCCCTACAATGAGCAGTTCTTC. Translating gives CSVVSRPYNEQFF.

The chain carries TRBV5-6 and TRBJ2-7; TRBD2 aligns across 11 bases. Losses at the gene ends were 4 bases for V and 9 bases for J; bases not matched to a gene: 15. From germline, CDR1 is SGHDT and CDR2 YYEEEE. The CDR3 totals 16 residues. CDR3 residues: CASSPLPLAGGHLQYF. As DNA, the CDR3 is TGTGCCAGCAGCCCCCTCCCGCTAGCGGGGGGCCACTTGCAGTACTTC.

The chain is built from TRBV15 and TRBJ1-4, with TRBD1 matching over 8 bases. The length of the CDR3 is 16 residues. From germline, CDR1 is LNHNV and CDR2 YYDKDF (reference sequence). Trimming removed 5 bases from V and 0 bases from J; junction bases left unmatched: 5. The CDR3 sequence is CATSPGGHATNEKLFF. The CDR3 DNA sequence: TGTGCCACCAGCCCAGGGGGCCATGCAACTAATGAAAAACTGTTTTTT.

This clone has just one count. The CDR3 DNA sequence: TGCGCCAGCAGCTTGGAGGGGGCTCTTAATGAAAAACTGTTTTTT. Translating it yields CASSLEGALNEKLFF. The gene calls are TRBV5-1 and TRBJ1-4, with TRBD1 matching over 7 bases. The CDR3 runs 15 residues. Germline trimming cut 0 bases from V and 4 bases from J; bases unmatched to any gene: 3. Looked up from germline, CDR1 is SGHRS and CDR2 is YFSETQ.

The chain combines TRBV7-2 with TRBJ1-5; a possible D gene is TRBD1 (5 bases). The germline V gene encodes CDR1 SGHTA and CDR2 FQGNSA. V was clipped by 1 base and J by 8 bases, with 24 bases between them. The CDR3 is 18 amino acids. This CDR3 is CASSLVRVAGVGSEPQHF. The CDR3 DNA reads TGTGCCAGCAGCTTAGTGCGGGTTGCGGGGGTCGGGTCGGAGCCCCAGCATTTT.

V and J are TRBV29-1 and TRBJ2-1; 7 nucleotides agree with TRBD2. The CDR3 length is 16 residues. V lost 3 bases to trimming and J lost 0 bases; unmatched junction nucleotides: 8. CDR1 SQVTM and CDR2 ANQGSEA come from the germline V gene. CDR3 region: CSVEGGDSHSYNEQFF. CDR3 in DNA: TGCAGCGTTGAGGGGGGGGACTCCCACTCCTACAATGAGCAGTTCTTC.